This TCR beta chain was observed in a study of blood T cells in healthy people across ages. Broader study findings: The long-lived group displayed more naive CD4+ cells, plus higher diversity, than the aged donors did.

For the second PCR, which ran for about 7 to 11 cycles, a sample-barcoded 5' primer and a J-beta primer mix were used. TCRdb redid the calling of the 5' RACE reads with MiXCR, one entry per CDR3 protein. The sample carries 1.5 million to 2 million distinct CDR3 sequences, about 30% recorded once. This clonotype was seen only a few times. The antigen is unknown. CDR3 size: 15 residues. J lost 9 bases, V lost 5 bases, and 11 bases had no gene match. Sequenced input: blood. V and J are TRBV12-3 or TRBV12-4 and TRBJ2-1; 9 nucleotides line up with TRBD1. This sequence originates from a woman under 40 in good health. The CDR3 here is CASSTTGQGAFEQFF. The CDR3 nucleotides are TGTGCCAGCAGTACGACGGGACAGGGAGCATTTGAGCAGTTCTTC.